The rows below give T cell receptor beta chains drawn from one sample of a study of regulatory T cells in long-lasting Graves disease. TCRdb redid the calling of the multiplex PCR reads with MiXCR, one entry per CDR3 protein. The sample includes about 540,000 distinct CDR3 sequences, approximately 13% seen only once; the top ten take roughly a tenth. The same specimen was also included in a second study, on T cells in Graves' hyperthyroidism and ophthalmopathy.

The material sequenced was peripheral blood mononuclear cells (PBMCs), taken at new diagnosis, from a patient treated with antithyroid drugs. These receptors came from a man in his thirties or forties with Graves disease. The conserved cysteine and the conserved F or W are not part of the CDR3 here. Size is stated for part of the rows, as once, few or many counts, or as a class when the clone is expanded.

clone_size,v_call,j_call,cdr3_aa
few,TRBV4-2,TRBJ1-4,ATRRDRDEKLF
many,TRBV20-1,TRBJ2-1,SARITSGGYNEQF
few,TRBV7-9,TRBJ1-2,ASGLVQGNYGYT
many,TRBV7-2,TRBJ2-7,ASSLGGQKYEQY
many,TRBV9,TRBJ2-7,ASSVATSGRHEQY
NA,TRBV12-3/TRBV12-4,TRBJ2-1,ASRGLAGGSSYNEQF
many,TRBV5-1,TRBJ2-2,ASSLAYAGELF
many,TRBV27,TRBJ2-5,ASRGFGETQY
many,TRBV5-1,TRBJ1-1,ASSPPGQPPSSAF
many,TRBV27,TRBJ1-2,ASRTTGGYT
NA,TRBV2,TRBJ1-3,ASRGTGGNTIY
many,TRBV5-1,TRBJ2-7,ASRLAVKSSYEQY
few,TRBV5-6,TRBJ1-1,ASSYPSVTGTEAF
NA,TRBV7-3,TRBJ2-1,ASSSNQREPPQF
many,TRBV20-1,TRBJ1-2,SAAELVTNGYT
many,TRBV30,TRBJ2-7,AWSLQTYEQY
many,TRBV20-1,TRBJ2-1,SARDPGGRGNEQF
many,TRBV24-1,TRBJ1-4,ATSASTGEKLF
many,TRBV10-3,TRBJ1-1,AIRGDRVMDTEAF
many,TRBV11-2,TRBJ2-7,ASSSLSRTGPRKEQY
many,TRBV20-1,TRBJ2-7,SATDKVGYEQY
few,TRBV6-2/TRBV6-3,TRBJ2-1,ASSRGGVAGGNGQF
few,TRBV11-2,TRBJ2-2,ASSLITSENTGELF
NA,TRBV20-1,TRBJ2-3,SAPGLTSTDTQY
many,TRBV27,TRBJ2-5,ASRRGQGQETQY
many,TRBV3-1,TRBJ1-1,ASSHGPDEAF
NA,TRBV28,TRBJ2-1,ASSFSGGSNEQF
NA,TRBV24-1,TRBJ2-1,ATSGSWPTSGRGSYNEQF
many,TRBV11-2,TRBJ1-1,ASIPTGWGARNTEAF
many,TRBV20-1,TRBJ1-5,SALTPTGDQPQH
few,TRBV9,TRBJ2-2,ARIDRAGPGELF
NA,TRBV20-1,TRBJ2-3,SARVGGLGTDTQY
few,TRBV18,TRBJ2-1,ASSPQDEQF
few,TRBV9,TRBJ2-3,ASSAGTGGADTQY
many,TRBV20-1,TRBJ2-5,SARSREPQETQY
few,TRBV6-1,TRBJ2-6,ASSRLGQTLGANVLT